The present T cell receptor beta chain was sequenced within a study of shared clonotypes between healthy human individuals. Findings and limits, study-wide: For naive CD4 cells, roughly 4.8% of clonotypes were shared across a handful of donors. The generation probabilities recorded for non-shared clonotypes fell below those of clonotypes shared by all four donors.

Libraries were prepared by immunoSEQ multiplex PCR; TCRdb keeps only in-frame clonotypes and omits some of them. The sample includes a few million clones, around 92% of them seen just once. In this sample, this clone turned up once. The antigen is unknown. Trimming removed 6 bases from V and 1 base from J, with 10 bases in between. Germline values: CDR1 MNHNS, CDR2 SASEGT. This CDR3 region has 14 residues. The receptor was derived from a man younger than 35 in good health. Some clones in this sample may be carry-over from other donors' samples. Sequencing was performed on naive CD4+ T cells from PBMCs. As for subset: CD45RA+ positively selected. The chain combines TRBV6-1 with TRBJ1-5; D possibly corresponds to TRBD1 (5 bases). The CDR3 nucleotides are TGTGCCAGCAGGTCGGGGCCAAGCAATCAGCCCCAGCATTTT. This codes for CASRSGPSNQPQHF.